These 31 T cell receptor beta chains originate from one sample sequenced in a study of blood T cell repertoires in COVID-19. Clones were read by immunoSEQ multiplex PCR, and TCRdb kept only the in-frame ones, dropping some. The table has just over 300,000 clones, approximately 89% seen once. The sequenced sample consisted of peripheral blood. The receptors derive from a woman under 40 with COVID-19, enrolled during active disease.

V usage is TRBV30 and J usage is TRBJ1-2, with D unclear. Deletions cut 5 bases from V and 6 bases from J, with 22 bases between. The CDR3 contains 15 residues. The germline V gene has CDR1 GTSNPN and CDR2 SVGIG (reference sequence). The CDR3 loop is CAWYRPLVGSDGYTF. The CDR3 region has the DNA TGTGCCTGGTACCGGCCCCTCGTAGGGAGTGATGGCTACACCTTC.

The chain has TRBV7-2 and TRBJ2-7, with D possibly matching TRBD1 (7 bases). The CDR3 is 14 residues long. The V gene lost 8 bases and the J gene lost 3 bases, with 17 bases spanning the gap. CDR1 is SGHTA, CDR2 FQGNSA, per germline. The DNA of the CDR3 is TGTGCCAGCGGCGGGACAGTTCCTTTCTACGAGCAGTACTTC. Its translation is CASGGTVPFYEQYF. The full variable domain, rest sourced from reference TRBV7-2 and TRBJ2-7, is GAGVSQSPSNKVTEKGKDVELRCDPISGHTALYWYRQSLGQGLEFLIYFQGNSAPDKSGLPSDRFSAERTGGSVSTLTIQRTQQEDSAVYLCASGGTVPFYEQYFGPGTRLTVT.

V and J are TRBV9 and TRBJ2-2, with 8 bases that match TRBD1. The length of the CDR3 is 15 residues. Germline assignment: CDR1 SGDLS and CDR2 YYNGEE. Trimming at V came to 0 bases and at J to 5 bases, leaving 3 bases not matched to a gene. The CDR3 is CASSVETGGTGELFF. The CDR3 DNA sequence: TGTGCCAGCAGCGTAGAAACAGGGGGAACCGGGGAGCTGTTTTTT.

The chain is built from TRBV7-9 and TRBJ1-6; 9 bases fit TRBD1. This CDR3 comprises 16 residues. Germline V lookup: CDR1 SEHNR, CDR2 FQNEAQ (reference sequence). V shed 5 bases, J shed 2 bases, and the junction held 4 bases outside the gene matches. The CDR3 DNA reads TGTGCCAGCAGCGCCGGACAGGGGACCTATAATTCACCCCTCCACTTT. It translates to CASSAGQGTYNSPLHF.

V usage is TRBV7-8 and J usage is TRBJ1-1; TRBD1 agrees at 11 bases. V was clipped by 5 bases and J by 1 base; unmatched bases: 9. Per germline, CDR1 SGHVS and CDR2 FQNEAQ. There are 17 residues in the CDR3. This chain's CDR3 is CASSTHSGTGGNTEAFF. The CDR3 DNA is TGTGCCAGCAGCACTCACTCCGGGACAGGGGGGAACACTGAAGCTTTCTTT.

This sequence joins TRBV28 and TRBJ1-5; tentative D call: TRBD1 (5 bases). V was pared by 7 bases and J by 0 bases, with 13 bases between. The CDR3 has 15 residues. CDR1 is MDHEN and CDR2 is SYDVKM in the germline V gene. CDR3 sequence reads: CASTLTGYSNQPQHF. The DNA of the CDR3 is TGTGCCAGCACCCTTACAGGATATAGCAATCAGCCCCAGCATTTT. Looking up the rest from reference TRBV28 and TRBJ1-5 gives the full variable domain: DVKVTQSSRYLVKRTGEKVFLECVQDMDHENMFWYRQDPGLGLRLIYFSYDVKMKEKGDIPEGYSVSREKKERFSLILESASTNQTSMYLCASTLTGYSNQPQHFGDGTRLSIL.

In DNA, the CDR3 is TGTGCCAGTAGTATTGTCAGTATCCCTGGAAACACCATATATTTT. This sequence encodes CASSIVSIPGNTIYF. The gene calls are TRBV19 and TRBJ1-3; the D is unclear. The CDR3 contains 15 residues. Trimming removed 3 bases from V and 2 bases from J, with 11 bases in between. Germline V lookup: CDR1 LNHDA, CDR2 SQIVND (reference sequence).

J is TRBJ2-3 and V is TRBV7-9; 7 nucleotides line up with TRBD2. Per the germline V gene, CDR1 is SEHNR and CDR2 is FQNEAQ (reference sequence). The length of the CDR3 is 14 residues. V shed 5 bases and J 4 bases; nucleotides not matched to a gene: 6. The CDR3 reads CASSPGRVADTQYF. The CDR3 DNA reads TGTGCCAGCAGCCCTGGGAGGGTAGCAGATACGCAGTATTTT.

The gene calls are TRBV3-1 (or the pseudogene TRBV3-2) and TRBJ1-1, with TRBD1 matching over 9 bases. CDR3 length: 14 amino acids. The V and J ends lost 6 bases and 1 base, in that order; junction bases with no gene match: 3. Germline V gene data show CDR1 as LGHDT and CDR2 as YNNKEL (reference sequence). CDR3 DNA sequence: TGTGCCAGCAGACTACAGGGGGCGAACACTGAAGCTTTCTTT. Amino acids: CASRLQGANTEAFF.

A single count supports this clone. The rearrangement links TRBV5-6 to TRBJ2-2; TRBD2 aligns across 9 bases. After removal of 6 bases from V and 5 bases from J, the junction contained 11 bases not matched to a gene. CDR1 SGHDT and CDR2 YYEEEE come from the germline V gene. CDR3 length: 16 residues. CDR3 region: CASKILSGGSTGELFF. The CDR3, as DNA: TGTGCCAGCAAGATCCTAAGCGGGGGGTCTACCGGGGAGCTGTTTTTT.

The J gene is TRBJ2-2, the V gene TRBV18; TRBD2 is a possible D gene (6 bases). The CDR3 length is 16 residues. V was clipped by 6 bases and J by 3 bases, with 17 bases between them. Germline V lookup: CDR1 KGHSH, CDR2 LQKENI. CDR3: CASSADGGVDTGELFF. CDR3 nucleotides: TGTGCCAGCTCGGCCGACGGCGGGGTCGACACCGGGGAGCTGTTTTTT.

This rearrangement joins TRBV29-1 to TRBJ2-2, with 10 bases fitting TRBD2. Germline CDR1 reads SQVTM; CDR2 reads ANQGSEA. V shed 6 bases, J shed 5 bases, and the junction held 9 bases outside the gene matches. The CDR3 has 15 amino acids. CDR3: CSVYFSGGYTGELFF. The CDR3 DNA is TGCAGCGTCTACTTTAGCGGGGGGTATACCGGGGAGCTGTTTTTT.

The V call is TRBV20-1, the J call TRBJ1-2; the D gene is possibly TRBD1 (6 bases). Germline-derived CDR1 and CDR2 are DFQATT and SNEGSKA (reference sequence). This CDR3 region has 15 residues. Trimming shortened V by 3 bases and J by 5 bases, and 19 bases separated the two germline ends. CDR3 bases: TGCAGTGCTAGTAACCCACAGGGCAATTCGTATGGCTACACCTTC. This codes for CSASNPQGNSYGYTF.

The chain uses TRBV27 and TRBJ1-5; 9 bases fit TRBD1. Germline lookup yields CDR1 MNHEY and CDR2 SMNVEV (reference sequence). The CDR3 has 16 amino acids. V was clipped by 5 bases and J by 6 bases; unmatched bases: 11. CDR3 amino acids: CASSASGTGSFQPQHF. DNA of the CDR3: TGTGCCAGCAGTGCCTCCGGGACAGGGTCCTTTCAGCCCCAGCATTTT.

The rearrangement uses TRBV4-2 and TRBJ1-1; D gene unclear. Germline V gene data show CDR1 as LGHNA and CDR2 as YNFKEQ. V was shortened by 4 bases and J by 8 bases, with 17 bases between the two germline ends. CDR3 size: 14 residues. CDR3 coding DNA: TGTGCCAGCAGCCCGCCAACAGAAACACCCGAAGCTTTCTTT. This gives the protein CASSPPTETPEAFF.

The V gene is TRBV18, the J gene TRBJ2-7; TRBD2 agrees at 8 bases. Losses at the gene ends were 6 bases for V and 0 bases for J; bases not matched to a gene: 7. The CDR3 length is 15 residues. Germline V CDR1 and CDR2: KGHSH, LQKENI. This CDR3 is CASSPGTSSSYEQYV. CDR3 nucleotides: TGTGCCAGCTCCCCAGGGACTAGTAGCTCCTACGAGCAGTACGTC.

V gene TRBV5-4 combines with J gene TRBJ1-2; TRBD1 aligns across 7 bases. The ends lost 5 bases at V and 4 bases at J; junction bases unmatched: 5. There are 13 residues in the CDR3. CDR1 is SGHNT and CDR2 is YYREEE in the germline V gene (reference sequence). The CDR3 DNA reads as TGTGCCAGCAGGAAGGGGGCGGGCTATGGCTACACCTTC. Translated, it gives CASRKGAGYGYTF.

The chain has TRBV2 and TRBJ2-7, with TRBD1 matching 8 bases. The CDR3 length is 16 residues. The germline gives CDR1 SNHLY, CDR2 FYNNEI. After removal of 5 bases from V and 0 bases from J, the junction contained 9 bases not matched to a gene. The CDR3 DNA reads as TGTGCCAGCAGTACCACGATGGACAGGGCCTCCTACGAGCAGTACTTC. Its translation: CASSTTMDRASYEQYF. Combining the CDR3 with reference TRBV2 and TRBJ2-7 gives the whole variable domain EPEVTQTPSHQVTQMGQEVILRCVPISNHLYFYWYRQILGQKVEFLVSFYNNEISEKSEIFDDQFSVERPDGSNFTLKIRSTKLEDSAMYFCASSTTMDRASYEQYFGPGTRLTVT.

This clone was recorded only once. The chain employs TRBV20-1 and TRBJ2-4; a weak D match, TRBD1 (5 bases). V dropped 3 bases and J dropped 0 bases, with 18 bases sitting between them. CDR3 length: 17 residues. Germline values: CDR1 DFQATT, CDR2 SNEGSKA (reference sequence). The CDR3 region is CSASFGRGTLAKNIQYF. The CDR3 bases are TGCAGTGCTAGTTTCGGTAGGGGAACACTAGCCAAAAACATTCAGTACTTC.

The chain is built from TRBV12-3 or TRBV12-4 and TRBJ1-2; D unresolved. This CDR3 spans 13 amino acids. V lost 7 bases and J 0 bases, leaving 9 bases between the germline ends. The CDR3 loop reads CASKERSNYGYTF. The CDR3 DNA is TGTGCCAGCAAGGAGCGGTCTAACTATGGCTACACCTTC.

The chain carries TRBV7-3 and TRBJ2-2, with D uncertain. Trimming cost V 3 bases and J 0 bases, with 11 bases left between them. This CDR3 contains 16 residues. CDR1 SGHTA and CDR2 FQGTGA come from the germline V gene. CDR3 protein: CASSLTPGANTGELFF. The CDR3 region has the DNA TGTGCCAGCAGCTTGACACCTGGCGCGAACACCGGGGAGCTGTTTTTT.

This sequence joins TRBV23-1 and TRBJ2-1; D remains unclear. TRBV23-1 is assigned to the ORF class and has an uncertain function. Trimming removed 8 bases from V and 8 bases from J, with 7 bases in between. This CDR3 has 10 amino acids. CDR3 sequence reads: CASRAHEQFF. CDR3 DNA sequence: TGCGCCAGCCGCGCCCATGAGCAGTTCTTC.

V and J are TRBV3-1 (or the pseudogene TRBV3-2) and TRBJ2-1; tentative D call: TRBD2 (7 bases). Germline V lookup: CDR1 LGHDT, CDR2 YNNKEL (reference sequence). The CDR3 sequence is 18 residues long. V lost 0 bases and J lost 7, with 22 bases in between. Here the CDR3 reads CASSQEFSGGGRGNEQFF. The CDR3 DNA follows: TGTGCCAGCAGCCAAGAGTTTTCGGGCGGGGGCAGGGGTAATGAGCAGTTCTTC.

Concerning this clone: Other DNA sequences in the same sample also yield this CDR3. This chain links TRBV19 with TRBJ1-1; no definite D call. CDR1 and CDR2 from the germline V gene are LNHDA and SQIVND (reference sequence). V lost 1 base and J 5 bases, leaving 5 bases between the germline ends. This CDR3 has 12 residues. The CDR3 DNA reads as TGTGCCAGTAGTATAGGGAGAACTGAAGCTTTCTTT. Translating it yields CASSIGRTEAFF. The full variable domain, its missing parts supplied by reference TRBV19 and TRBJ1-1, is DGGITQSPKYLFRKEGQNVTLSCEQNLNHDAMYWYRQDPGQGLRLIYYSQIVNDFQKGDIAEGYSVSREKKESFPLTVTSAQKNPTAFYLCASSIGRTEAFFGQGTRLTVV.

The chain is built from TRBV7-2 and TRBJ2-3; 13 nucleotides agree with TRBD2. V lost 2 bases, J lost 0 bases, and 2 bases stayed unmatched. Germline V gene sequence: CDR1 SGHTA, CDR2 FQGNSA. This CDR3 contains 17 residues. The CDR3, as DNA: TGTGCCAGCAGCTTAACTAGCGGGGGGGGGAGCACAGATACGCAGTATTTT. It specifies CASSLTSGGGSTDTQYF.

The rearrangement uses TRBV4-3 and TRBJ2-7; D is uncertain. The CDR3 spans 13 residues. Germline V CDR1 and CDR2: LGHNA, YSLEER. V was cut by 0 bases and J by 4 bases, with 7 bases left in between. The CDR3 bases are TGCGCCAGCAGCCAAGAGGTCGGGTACGAGCAGTACTTC. It is translated as CASSQEVGYEQYF.

CDR3 nucleotide sequence: TGTGCCTGGAGGGGACAGATCAATCAGCCCCAGCATTTT. Its protein product is CAWRGQINQPQHF. The chain has TRBV30 and TRBJ1-5, with 7 bases aligning to TRBD1. In germline, CDR1 is GTSNPN, CDR2 SVGIG (reference sequence). The CDR3 extends over 13 amino acids. V lost 3 bases to trimming and J lost 3 bases; unmatched junction nucleotides: 2.

The V and J genes are TRBV10-2 and TRBJ2-1; possible D gene TRBD2, 5 bases. The V gene's germline CDR1 is WSHSY and CDR2 SAAADI. The CDR3 spans 14 residues. V shed 7 bases and J shed 4 bases, with 14 bases lying between them. In nucleotides, the CDR3 is TGCGCCAGCATTGATGGCGGAGGATACAATGAGCAGTTCTTC. This gives the protein CASIDGGGYNEQFF.

This rearrangement joins TRBV5-8 to TRBJ2-3; the D is unclear. The V and J ends lost 4 bases and 7 bases respectively, with 10 bases between them. This CDR3 spans 12 amino acids. Germline V gene data show CDR1 as SGHTS and CDR2 as YDEGEE. CDR3 DNA sequence: TGTGCCAGCAGCCAACACCGATATACGCAGTATTTT. Its protein product is CASSQHRYTQYF.

The V and J genes are TRBV6-1 and TRBJ1-6; D is perhaps TRBD1 (5 bases). The CDR3 covers 15 residues. Germline V lookup: CDR1 MNHNS, CDR2 SASEGT. The V end was cut by 1 base, the J end by 7 bases, with 11 bases between. Here the CDR3 DNA reads TGTGCCAGCAGTGAAGGTGGCAGGGCCAATTCACCCCTCCACTTT. Protein product: CASSEGGRANSPLHF.

The chain combines TRBV28 with TRBJ2-4; maybe TRBD1 (5 bases). The CDR3 contains 12 residues. The germline gives CDR1 MDHEN, CDR2 SYDVKM. Trimming left V 2 bases short and J 12 bases short, with 11 bases between. The CDR3 reads CASSLPDSNQYF. The CDR3 DNA reads TGTGCCAGCAGTTTACCCGACAGCAATCAGTACTTC.